A single TCR beta chain is shown here with its context. The antigen is unknown. Measured with immunoSEQ multiplex PCR; TCRdb has only the in-frame clones, and not every one. The profile covers 95,000 to 150,000 clones, with 86% appearing a single time and 3% taken by the ten largest. Second-dose groups at about 4 or about 12 weeks were pooled. The data are from a study of T cell responses to AZD1222 COVID-19 vaccine. Study results and caveats: Only a handful of AZD1222 recipients were seropositive at baseline.

Germline CDR1 LNHDA, CDR2 SQIVND (reference sequence). This CDR3 is built from 13 residues. The V gene lost 7 bases and the J gene lost 1 base, with 10 bases spanning the gap. This sequence was found in an adult who received the AZD1222 COVID-19 vaccine. The chain joins TRBV19 to TRBJ1-1, with D hard to call. Sequencing was performed on peripheral blood, taken 28 days after the second AZD1222 dose. The CDR3 region is CASNWKGNTEAFF. The CDR3, as DNA: TGTGCCAGTAATTGGAAAGGGAACACTGAAGCTTTCTTT. Drawing the rest from reference TRBV19 and TRBJ1-1, the complete variable domain is DGGITQSPKYLFRKEGQNVTLSCEQNLNHDAMYWYRQDPGQGLRLIYYSQIVNDFQKGDIAEGYSVSREKKESFPLTVTSAQKNPTAFYLCASNWKGNTEAFFGQGTRLTVV.